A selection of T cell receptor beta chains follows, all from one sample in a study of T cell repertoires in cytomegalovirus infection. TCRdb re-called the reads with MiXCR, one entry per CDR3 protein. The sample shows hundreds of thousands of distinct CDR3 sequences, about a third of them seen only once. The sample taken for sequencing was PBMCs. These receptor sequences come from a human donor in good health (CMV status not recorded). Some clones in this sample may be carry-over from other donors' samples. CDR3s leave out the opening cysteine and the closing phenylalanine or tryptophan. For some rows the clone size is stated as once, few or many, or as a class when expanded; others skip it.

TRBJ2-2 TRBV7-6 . ASSFTGSPELF
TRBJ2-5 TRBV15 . ATSRRTSAETQY
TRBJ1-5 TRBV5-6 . ASSYRLWQNSNQPQH
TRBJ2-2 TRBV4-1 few ASSRQDTGELF
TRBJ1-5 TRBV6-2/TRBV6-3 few ASSYSGGPQPQH
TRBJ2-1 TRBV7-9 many ASSPGGGPSYNEQF
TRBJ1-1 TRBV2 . ASRGRRELAF
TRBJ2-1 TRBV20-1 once SAAGQDSYNEQF
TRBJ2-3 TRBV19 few ASSILAGSSTDTQY
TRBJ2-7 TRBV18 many ASSLRTGPDEQY
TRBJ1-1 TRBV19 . ASSIPRQPLNTESF
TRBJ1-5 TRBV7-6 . ASSLGQSRNQPQH
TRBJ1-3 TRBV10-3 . AISEMGVSGNTIY
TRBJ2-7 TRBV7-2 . ASSSLTSGYEQY
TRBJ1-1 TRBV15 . ATSKNRDIDTEAF
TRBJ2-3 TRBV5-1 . ASSLPQAGGLQVTQY